This T cell receptor (beta chain) was captured by sequencing in a study of Tregs in tolerant kidney transplant recipients. The V and J ends lost 7 bases and 5 bases respectively, with 15 bases between them. CDR3 length: 13 amino acids. CDR1 is MDHEN and CDR2 is SYDVKM in the germline V gene. General study findings and limits: In tolerant patients, donor-specific Tregs outgrew total Tregs, suggesting antigen-driven expansion.

Profiling relied on immunoSEQ multiplex PCR, and the TCRdb table lists in-frame clones only, not all of them. Here the sample spans roughly 69,000 clones, about 88% being singletons. As concerns this clone: Antigen: not known.

The sample here was CD4+ T cells from blood, taken before the transplant. V and J are TRBV28 and TRBJ2-7, with a possible D match to TRBD2 (5 bases). The TCR originated in a human donor who received a combined kidney and bone marrow transplant. DNA of the CDR3: TGTGCCAGCACCCCGGGAACGTTCCACGAGCAGTACTTC. This codes for CASTPGTFHEQYF.